Given below is one T cell receptor beta chain in context. Its antigen is as yet unknown. Germline CDR1 SGHVS, CDR2 FQNEAQ. V trimming: 5 bases; J trimming: 3 bases; junction bases outside the gene matches: 8. The CDR3 is 16 amino acids. The study ran its PCR with 60 Vbeta and 13 Jbeta primers. The method was immunoSEQ multiplex PCR; TCRdb's version includes in-frame clones alone and lacks a portion of them. Its listing shows 90,000 to 100,000 clones. The entry originates in a study of cytomegalovirus exposure and HLA in healthy donors. Study results and caveats: The study listed 150 to 200 cytomegalovirus-associated TCR beta chains. In a later analysis, across HLA loci, associated TCR counts were highest for DRB1, lowest for HLA-C. A previous analysis found most TCR beta V segments productive roughly 90% or roughly 30% of the time. Three chains linked to CMV were shown in vitro to be specific for CMV antigens.

This TCR was sampled from a woman aged 30 to 39 in good health and CMV-seronegative. The chain has TRBV7-8 and TRBJ1-5; TRBD1 matches 9 bases. The sequencing input was PBMCs. The CDR3 region has the DNA TGTGCCAGCAGCGCAGGGGACAGGGTGCCCAATCAGCCCCAGCATTTT. Its translation: CASSAGDRVPNQPQHF.